This T cell receptor (beta chain) comes out of a study of shared clonotypes between healthy human individuals. Remarks on this clone: The antigen remains unidentified.

Study-wide results and limits: Since donors were few, the genetic and exposure-history diversity represented was limited. A few donors had 4% to 6.5% of their naive CD4 clonotypes in common.

Sequencing was performed with immunoSEQ multiplex PCR; in TCRdb, only in-frame clones are kept and a portion is missing. Altogether 730,000 or so clones are present, about two thirds being singletons, with the ten largest covering 1.8%. Sequencing input: memory CD4+ T cells sorted from blood. Subset noted: CD45RA-negative fraction. The TCR comes from a woman in her 30s in good health.

In DNA form, the CDR3 reads TGCGCCAGCTCGGTGGGAGAGGATCTATATGGCTACACCTTC. Its translation: CASSVGEDLYGYTF. The chain uses TRBV5-1 and TRBJ1-2; D not resolved. CDR3 length: 14 amino acids. Germline lookup yields CDR1 SGHRS and CDR2 YFSETQ. V was clipped by 7 bases and J by 5 bases, with 18 bases between them.